These T cell receptor beta chains were read from a single sample in a study of blood T cell repertoires in COVID-19. Profiling relied on immunoSEQ multiplex PCR, and the TCRdb table lists in-frame clones only, not all of them. The data hold about 51,000 clones, with around 93% observed a single time. The sequenced material came from peripheral blood. The receptors shown here come from a man aged 50-60 years with acute or convalescent COVID-19. CDR3s include the opening cysteine and the closing phenylalanine or tryptophan.

CDR3 length,J gene,V gene,CDR3 protein
19,TRBJ2-3,TRBV7-8,CASTLIFFSAGAGTDTQYF
15,TRBJ1-4,TRBV25-1,CASSERTGGDEKLFF
15,TRBJ1-2,TRBV5-4,CASGGSRDREYGYTF
16,TRBJ2-2,TRBV7-8,CASSPWDRGITGELFF
14,TRBJ1-1,TRBV25-1,CASSENRVNTEAFF
14,TRBJ1-2,TRBV5-6,CASSLPDRDYGYTF
15,TRBJ2-5,TRBV5-1,CASSFGPSLQETQYF
11,TRBJ2-1,TRBV20-1,CSARLGREQFF
16,TRBJ1-5,TRBV20-1,CSASPRGRWGNQPQHF
13,TRBJ1-2,TRBV3-1/TRBV3-2,CASSQAQNYGYTF
14,TRBJ1-1,TRBV14,CASSQVNRNTEAFF
15,TRBJ2-2,TRBV6-5,CASSQTGLNTGELFF
14,TRBJ1-1,TRBV5-6,CASSYGQGNTEAFF
15,TRBJ2-3,TRBV6-6,CASSQLGGAVDTQYF
12,TRBJ1-1,TRBV28,CASSRGGREAFF
14,TRBJ2-4,TRBV30,CAWRGALAKNIQYF
14,TRBJ2-3,TRBV7-3,CASSSGTGSHTQYF